The 18 T cell receptor beta chains reported below all come from one sample, sequenced in a study of T cell changes during pregnancy in multiple sclerosis. Sequenced by immunoSEQ multiplex PCR; TCRdb stores in-frame clones only, minus some. The sample comprises about 58,000 clones, about 90% of which are singletons, and almost 0.5% rests with the top ten. The input for sequencing was CD4+ T cells from peripheral blood mononuclear cells, taken after pregnancy. The receptors here all came from a female donor in good health, enrolled as a control in a pregnancy study.

The V and J genes are TRBV7-9 and TRBJ1-1, with a tentative D call TRBD1 (6 bases). The germline gives CDR1 SEHNR, CDR2 FQNEAQ (reference sequence). V lost 5 bases to trimming and J lost 0 bases, with 10 bases between them. The CDR3 is 14 residues long. The CDR3 reads CASSQDSMNTEAFF. CDR3 DNA sequence: TGTGCCAGCAGCCAGGACAGCATGAACACTGAAGCTTTCTTT.

The chain employs TRBV4-2 and TRBJ2-5; TRBD2 matches 7 bases. Germline V gene data show CDR1 as LGHNA and CDR2 as YNFKEQ. V trimming: 4 bases; J trimming: 2 bases; junction bases outside the gene matches: 7. CDR3 length: 15 residues. The CDR3 DNA is TGTGCCAGCAGCCGGGCTAGCGGAACTCAAGAGACCCAGTACTTC. The encoded protein is CASSRASGTQETQYF.

The chain combines TRBV12-5 with TRBJ1-1; 8 nucleotides align to TRBD1. V was pared by 2 bases and J by 11 bases, with 4 bases of the junction left unmatched. The CDR3 spans 12 residues. Germline assignment: CDR1 LGHNT and CDR2 FRNRAP. The chain's CDR3 is CASGLSGGKAFF. The CDR3 DNA follows: TGTGCTAGTGGTTTGTCAGGGGGCAAGGCTTTCTTT.

V is TRBV12-5 and J is TRBJ2-5, with 9 bases identical to TRBD1. Losses at the gene ends were 5 bases for V and 5 bases for J; bases not matched to a gene: 9. This CDR3 region has 15 residues. Germline values: CDR1 LGHNT, CDR2 FRNRAP. This CDR3 reads CASGGPGQGKETQYF. For the CDR3, the DNA is TGTGCTAGTGGTGGACCGGGACAGGGAAAGGAGACCCAGTACTTC. Full variable domain (outside the CDR3, taken from reference TRBV12-5 and TRBJ2-5): DARVTQTPRHKVTEMGQEVTMRCQPILGHNTVFWYRQTMMQGLELLAYFRNRAPLDDSGMPKDRFSAEMPDATLATLKIQPSEPRDSAVYFCASGGPGQGKETQYFGPGTRLLVL.

The rearrangement links TRBV30 to TRBJ2-3; 8 bases match TRBD1. The CDR3 is 13 amino acids. Germline-derived CDR1 and CDR2 are GTSNPN and SVGIG (reference sequence). With V trimmed by 0 bases and J by 4 bases, 0 bases remained unmatched. The chain's CDR3 is CAWSVQGADTQYF. CDR3 DNA: TGTGCCTGGAGTGTACAGGGGGCAGATACGCAGTATTTT.

This clone was detected once. The chain uses TRBV30 and TRBJ2-7, with D hard to call. Trimming removed 2 bases from V and 2 bases from J, with 25 bases in between. Germline assignment: CDR1 GTSNPN and CDR2 SVGIG (reference sequence). The CDR3 extends over 18 amino acids. CDR3 DNA sequence: TGTGCCTGGAGTAAGTTGGGCAGGTCCGGTACCCCAACCTACGAGCAGTACTTC. Residues: CAWSKLGRSGTPTYEQYF.

The chain uses TRBV7-2 and TRBJ2-7, with D possibly TRBD1 on 6 matching bases. Deletions cut 2 bases from V and 0 bases from J, with 20 bases between. Germline values: CDR1 SGHTA, CDR2 FQGNSA. The CDR3 is made up of 18 amino acids. The CDR3 protein is CASSLRSGARQSSYEQYF. The CDR3 nucleotides are TGTGCCAGCAGCTTACGCTCAGGGGCAAGGCAGAGCTCCTACGAGCAGTACTTC.

The chain carries TRBV9 and TRBJ2-5, with TRBD2 matching over 10 bases. This CDR3 is built from 15 residues. The junction had 7 bases not matched to a gene; V was cut back by 4 bases and J by 4 bases. In germline, CDR1 is SGDLS, CDR2 YYNGEE. The CDR3 loop is CASSSSTSGAETQYF. The CDR3 DNA is TGTGCCAGCAGCTCATCTACTAGCGGGGCAGAGACCCAGTACTTC. Drawing the rest from reference TRBV9 and TRBJ2-5, the complete variable domain is DSGVTQTPKHLITATGQRVTLRCSPRSGDLSVYWYQQSLDQGLQFLIQYYNGEERAKGNILERFSAQQFPDLHSELNLSSLELGDSALYFCASSSSTSGAETQYFGPGTRLLVL.

This chain connects TRBV7-2 to TRBJ2-7, with 9 bases identical to TRBD1. CDR3 size: 14 residues. Trimming took 2 bases from V and 3 from J; bases not matched to a gene: 2. CDR1 and CDR2 from the germline V gene are SGHTA and FQGNSA. The CDR3 DNA is TGTGCCAGCAGCTTACAGGGACAGGGCTACGAGCAGTACTTC. Translation: CASSLQGQGYEQYF.

J is TRBJ1-6 and V is TRBV7-6; 7 nucleotides line up with TRBD1. J gave up 7 bases and V 8 bases, and 8 bases lay outside the gene matches. Germline V gene data show CDR1 as SGHVS and CDR2 as FNYEAQ. This CDR3 is 14 amino acids long. This chain's CDR3 is CASRLQGWNSPLHF. The CDR3 bases are TGTGCCAGCCGCCTACAGGGGTGGAATTCACCCCTCCACTTT.

This clone was observed once. This chain connects TRBV7-9 to TRBJ2-7; TRBD1 agrees at 9 bases. The V and J ends lost 5 bases and 4 bases, in that order; junction bases with no gene match: 9. Germline values: CDR1 SEHNR, CDR2 FQNEAQ (reference sequence). The length of the CDR3 is 15 residues. The DNA for the CDR3 is TGTGCCAGCAGCCGGGGACAGGGTGTGAGATACGAGCAGTACTTC. Its protein product is CASSRGQGVRYEQYF.

This sequence joins TRBV30 and TRBJ1-1, with D hard to call. The ends were cut back, 4 bases at V and 5 bases at J, with 17 bases in the middle. The germline gives CDR1 GTSNPN, CDR2 SVGIG (reference sequence). The CDR3 is made up of 14 amino acids. The CDR3 reads CAWKHEGARTEAFF. CDR3 DNA sequence: TGTGCCTGGAAACACGAGGGCGCGAGAACTGAAGCTTTCTTT.

Of note for this clone: The junction differs from germline at one of its ends, possibly a read error. The chain combines TRBV13 with TRBJ2-2; D might be TRBD2 (7 bases). CDR1 is PRHDT, CDR2 FYEKMQ, per germline (reference sequence). This CDR3 spans 17 amino acids. The CDR3 DNA follows: TGTGCCAGCAGCCCGTTGGGGGGGCCACGTAACATCGGGGAGCTGTTTTTT. It codes for CASSPLGGPRNIGELFF. Drawing the rest from reference TRBV13 and TRBJ2-2, the complete variable domain is AAGVIQSPRHLIKEKRETATLKCYPIPRHDTVYWYQQGPGQDPQFLISFYEKMQSDKGSIPDRFSAQQFSDYHSELNMSSLELGDSALYFCASSPLGGPRNIGELFFGEGSRLTVL.

This clone was found a few times. The V call is TRBV2, the J call TRBJ1-5; D gene unclear. Germline CDR1 is SNHLY and CDR2 is FYNNEI. Trimming pared 6 bases from V and 6 bases from J, leaving 9 bases between. This CDR3 has 12 residues. CDR3 residues: CASSGGVQPQHF. The CDR3 DNA is TGTGCCAGCAGCGGCGGGGTTCAGCCCCAGCATTTT.

The chain carries TRBV18 and TRBJ2-7; D remains unclear. The CDR3 totals 13 residues. The germline CDR1 and CDR2 sequences are KGHSH and LQKENI. Trimming stripped 3 bases from V and 3 bases from J, with 9 bases between. Here the CDR3 reads CASSPSQDYEQYF. CDR3 in DNA: TGTGCCAGCTCACCGTCCCAGGACTACGAGCAGTACTTC.

This clone was counted once. J is TRBJ2-7 and V is TRBV25-1; the match to TRBD2 covers 9 bases. This CDR3 is built from 16 residues. Germline lookup yields CDR1 MGHDK and CDR2 SYGVNS. The trim removed 1 base at V and 2 bases at J, leaving 6 bases unmatched. The CDR3 sequence is CASSELGASGTYEQYF. The CDR3 bases are TGTGCCAGCAGTGAATTGGGGGCTAGCGGGACCTACGAGCAGTACTTC.

This clone is a singleton in its sample. The chain couples TRBV2 to TRBJ2-3, with TRBD2 matching over 12 bases. The length of the CDR3 is 14 residues. V shed 8 bases, J shed 6 bases, and the junction held 6 bases outside the gene matches. Germline lookup yields CDR1 SNHLY and CDR2 FYNNEI. The CDR3 DNA reads as TGTGCCAGCCTTCTGGGACTAGCGGGCGATACGCAGTATTTT. Amino acids: CASLLGLAGDTQYF.

The chain links TRBV4-1 to TRBJ1-2; unclear D gene. This CDR3 has 14 amino acids. Germline V gives CDR1 MGHRA, CDR2 YSYEKL. V lost 5 bases and J lost 0, with 10 bases in between. This chain's CDR3 is CASSSGLANYGYTF. The DNA of the CDR3 is TGCGCCAGCAGCAGCGGTTTAGCTAACTATGGCTACACCTTC.